The 23 T cell receptor beta chains in this list originate from one sample, sequenced in a study of T cells after posttransplantation cyclophosphamide. A marrow graft followed busulfan-fludarabine conditioning, with cyclophosphamide on days +3 and +4. The table came from immunoSEQ multiplex PCR; TCRdb's copy has only in-frame clones and leaves some out. The data show under 15,000 clones, with none appearing a single time. The material was PBMCs, obtained after allogeneic stem cell transplant with posttransplant cyclophosphamide. The receptors derive from a female patient aged 40-49 years who received an allogeneic stem cell transplant from an unrelated donor, was CMV-positive, and had acute GVHD only. Some of the T cells may derive from the graft donor.

This clone was detected many times. The rearrangement links TRBV6-4 to TRBJ1-2; 7 bases match TRBD1. This CDR3 spans 14 amino acids. CDR1 is MRHNA, CDR2 SNTAGT, per germline. The V and J ends lost 4 bases and 6 bases, in that order; junction bases with no gene match: 8. CDR3 in amino acids: CASSAFQGEDGYTF. CDR3 nucleotides: TGTGCCAGCAGTGCCTTCCAGGGGGAGGATGGCTACACCTTC.

In this sample, this clone turned up a few times. CDR3 in amino acids: CAYVELAGGRAGYF. The CDR3 DNA reads TGTGCCTACGTCGAACTAGCGGGAGGGAGGGCCGGGTATTTT. The chain has TRBV30 and TRBJ2-3; 13 bases are a match to TRBD2. The germline V gene has CDR1 GTSNPN and CDR2 SVGIG (reference sequence). Unmatched junction bases numbered 15, after V lost 7 bases and J lost 14 bases. This CDR3 has 14 residues. The full variable domain, rest sourced from reference TRBV30 and TRBJ2-3, is SQTIHQWPATLVQPVGSPLSLECTVEGTSNPNLYWYRQAAGRGLQLLFYSVGIGQISSEVPQNLSASRPQDRQFILSSKKLLLSDSGFYLCAYVELAGGRAGYFGPGTRLTVL.

The table lists this clone with many counts. The chain is built from TRBV5-1 and TRBJ2-2; 12 bases fit TRBD2. V lost 6 bases and J lost 2; bases outside the gene matches: 2. CDR3 length equals 15 residues. Germline values: CDR1 SGHRS, CDR2 YFSETQ. The CDR3 reads CASTGLAGNTGELFF. The CDR3 region has the DNA TGCGCCAGCACGGGACTAGCGGGTAACACCGGGGAGCTGTTTTTT. The full variable domain, rest sourced from reference TRBV5-1 and TRBJ2-2, is KAGVTQTPRYLIKTRGQQVTLSCSPISGHRSVSWYQQTPGQGLQFLFEYFSETQRNKGNFPGRFSGRQFSNSRSEMNVSTLELGDSALYLCASTGLAGNTGELFFGEGSRLTVL.

This clone came up many times. V is TRBV27 and J is TRBJ1-3; 8 bases align to TRBD1. Germline V gives CDR1 MNHEY, CDR2 SMNVEV (reference sequence). Unmatched junction bases numbered 4, after V lost 6 bases and J lost 0 bases. The CDR3 consists of 15 residues. The CDR3 DNA follows: TGTGCCAGCAGCCAGGGGGCTTCCTCTGGAAACACCATATATTTT. Residues: CASSQGASSGNTIYF.

This clone was found a few times. The V gene is TRBV21-1, the J gene TRBJ2-7; the table's D call, TRBD1, was not checked against the DNA. TRBV21-1 is tagged as a pseudogene. The length of the CDR3 is 16 residues. The CDR3 here is CASSKAGRTGTYEQYV. The CDR3 DNA sequence: TGTGCCAGCAGCAAAGCTGGTAGGACAGGGACCTACGAGCAGTACGTC.

This clone was observed many times. This rearrangement joins TRBV28 to TRBJ1-2; D is uncertain. The germline gives CDR1 MDHEN, CDR2 SYDVKM. CDR3 length equals 14 residues. V lost 4 bases, J lost 2 bases, and 11 bases lay in between. The CDR3 coding sequence is TGTGCCAGCAGTTCGGCGGGTGTGAACTATGGCTACACCTTC. Protein sequence: CASSSAGVNYGYTF.

This chain connects TRBV9 to TRBJ2-5, with a tentative D call TRBD2 (5 bases). The CDR3 contains 13 residues. CDR1 is SGDLS, CDR2 YYNGEE, per germline. V lost 1 base and J 4 bases, leaving 8 bases between the germline ends. CDR3 DNA sequence: TGTGCCAGCAGCGTACGGGGATCAGAGACCCAGTACTTC. Translation: CASSVRGSETQYF.

This clone has only a few counts. An end of the junction does not agree with germline; a read error may underlie this. The chain carries TRBV7-9 and TRBJ2-3; 7 nucleotides line up with TRBD1. This CDR3 spans 16 amino acids. CDR1 is SEHNR, CDR2 FQNEAQ, per germline (reference sequence). CDR3 nucleotides: TGTGCCAGCAGCTTAGGGGTGACAGGGTACACAGTTACGCAGTATTTT. Translated, it gives CASSLGVTGYTVTQYF.

This clone was seen at least ten times. This chain joins TRBV7-2 and TRBJ2-3; D ambiguous. Germline CDR1 SGHTA, CDR2 FQGNSA. V was shortened by 5 bases and J by 9 bases, with 12 bases between the two germline ends. This CDR3 is built from 12 residues. The CDR3 loop is CASSQIPITQYF. The CDR3 DNA is TGTGCCAGCAGCCAAATACCTATAACGCAGTATTTT.

This clone appeared many times. The rearrangement joins TRBV10-1 to TRBJ1-6; 7 bases align to TRBD1. J lost 6 bases, V lost 7 bases, and 6 bases had no gene match. Germline V gene data show CDR1 as WNHNN and CDR2 as SYGVQD (reference sequence). CDR3 length: 14 amino acids. CDR3 in amino acids: CASTPRQGNSPLHF. The CDR3 DNA reads TGCGCCAGCACCCCCCGACAGGGTAATTCACCCCTCCACTTT.

This clone has only a few counts. The chain couples TRBV5-1 to TRBJ2-7; 9 bases agree with TRBD1. Germline-derived CDR1 and CDR2 are SGHRS and YFSETQ. The CDR3 contains 14 residues. The ends lost 3 bases at V and 6 bases at J; junction bases unmatched: 7. The CDR3 loop is CASSSTGGKSEQYV. CDR3 DNA: TGCGCCAGCAGCTCGACAGGGGGGAAAAGCGAGCAGTACGTC.

In this sample, this clone turned up a few times. The chain joins TRBV7-6 to TRBJ2-7, with 8 bases fitting TRBD2. V was clipped by 5 bases and J by 9 bases; unmatched bases: 9. Germline assignment: CDR1 SGHVS and CDR2 FNYEAQ. The CDR3 length is 13 residues. CDR3 DNA sequence: TGTGCCAGCAGCCCGACTTGGAGCGGGGGGCAGTACTTC. It specifies CASSPTWSGGQYF.

The chain joins TRBV27 to TRBJ2-6; D gene ambiguous. The germline V gene has CDR1 MNHEY and CDR2 SMNVEV (reference sequence). The V and J ends lost 2 bases and 2 bases respectively, with 4 bases between them. The CDR3 runs to 14 residues. The CDR3 DNA sequence: TGTGCCAGCAGTTTACAGGCTGGGGCCAACGTCCTGACTTTC. It specifies CASSLQAGANVLTF.

Many counts were recorded for this clone. J is TRBJ1-1 and V is TRBV13; D not certain. This CDR3 is 13 amino acids long. The germline V and J ends were trimmed by 8 bases and 4 bases, with 14 bases remaining between them. The germline V gene has CDR1 PRHDT and CDR2 FYEKMQ (reference sequence). Here the CDR3 reads CASGPARGTEAFF. The CDR3, as DNA: TGTGCCAGCGGGCCAGCGCGGGGCACTGAAGCTTTCTTT.

The sample holds a few counts of this clone. The chain carries TRBV12-5 and TRBJ2-2, with 7 bases identical to TRBD2. CDR3 length: 14 residues. From germline, CDR1 is LGHNT and CDR2 FRNRAP. The V and J ends lost 6 bases and 4 bases, in that order; junction bases with no gene match: 5. CDR3: CASGNPGGTGELFF. The CDR3 coding sequence is TGTGCTAGTGGGAACCCGGGAGGCACCGGGGAGCTGTTTTTT.

Ten or more counts support this clone. The genes are TRBV7-6 and TRBJ2-7; D is possibly TRBD1 (6 bases). The CDR3 spans 16 residues. The V gene lost 4 bases and the J gene lost 3 bases, with 19 bases spanning the gap. The V gene's germline CDR1 is SGHVS and CDR2 FNYEAQ. The CDR3 nucleotides are TGTGCCAGCAGCTCCGGATGGACGGGACAAAACTACGAGCAGTACTTC. The encoded protein is CASSSGWTGQNYEQYF. Full variable domain (remainder filled in from reference TRBV7-6 and TRBJ2-7): GAGVSQSPRYKVTKRGQDVALRCDPISGHVSLYWYRQALGQGPEFLTYFNYEAQQDKSGLPNDRFSAERPEGSISTLTIQRTEQRDSAMYRCASSSGWTGQNYEQYFGPGTRLTVT.

The DNA for the CDR3 is TGTGCCAGCAGCCAAGCCGGGCGGGGGGGCCTCTATGAGCAGTTCTTC. It encodes CASSQAGRGGLYEQFF. The V gene is TRBV4-2, the J gene TRBJ2-1; 9 bases line up with TRBD2. The CDR3 spans 16 residues. J lost 8 bases, V lost 1 base, and 9 bases had no gene match. Germline values: CDR1 LGHNA, CDR2 YNFKEQ.

This clone was observed at least ten times. This chain links TRBV2 with TRBJ2-7; D is undetermined. CDR3 length equals 12 residues. The germline CDR1 and CDR2 sequences are SNHLY and FYNNEI. Trimming shortened V by 3 bases and J by 2 bases, and 5 bases separated the two germline ends. The CDR3 coding sequence is TGTGCCAGCAGTGACACTCCCTACGAGCAGTACTTC. The encoded protein is CASSDTPYEQYF. Variable domain in full (rest from reference TRBV2 and TRBJ2-7): EPEVTQTPSHQVTQMGQEVILRCVPISNHLYFYWYRQILGQKVEFLVSFYNNEISEKSEIFDDQFSVERPDGSNFTLKIRSTKLEDSAMYFCASSDTPYEQYFGPGTRLTVT.

This clone was observed at least ten times. The chain is built from TRBV28 and TRBJ1-6; no clear D gene. Looked up from germline, CDR1 is MDHEN and CDR2 is SYDVKM. The germline V and J ends were trimmed by 7 bases and 2 bases, with 12 bases remaining between them. The CDR3 is 15 residues long. CDR3 in amino acids: CASNTLSTYNSPLHF. The DNA for the CDR3 is TGTGCCAGCAATACCTTGAGTACCTATAATTCACCCCTCCACTTT.

This clone was counted many times. J is TRBJ1-2 and V is TRBV28; 9 bases are a match to TRBD1. CDR1 is MDHEN and CDR2 is SYDVKM in the germline V gene. V was pared by 6 bases and J by 4 bases, with 12 bases of the junction left unmatched. The CDR3 has 16 residues. The CDR3 spells CASRSEGQGSFYGYTF. The CDR3 bases are TGTGCCAGCAGGTCAGAAGGACAGGGGAGTTTCTATGGCTACACCTTC.

The genes are TRBV2 and TRBJ2-5; 11 bases fit TRBD2. Trimming took 0 bases from V and 0 from J; bases not matched to a gene: 6. This CDR3 has 18 amino acids. Germline V gene sequence: CDR1 SNHLY, CDR2 FYNNEI. The CDR3: CASSEALAGGLYQETQYF. Here the CDR3 DNA reads TGTGCCAGCAGTGAAGCCCTAGCGGGGGGCTTATACCAAGAGACCCAGTACTTC.

This clone showed up many times. The V call is TRBV6-6, the J call TRBJ2-1; 9 positions match TRBD1. The V segment lost 2 bases and the J segment 8 bases; nucleotides outside the gene matches: 4. CDR1 and CDR2 (germline): MNHNY, SVGAGI (reference sequence). This CDR3 contains 14 residues. The CDR3 coding sequence is TGTGCCAGCAGTTACGGACAGGGGATCCATGAGCAGTTCTTC. Residues: CASSYGQGIHEQFF.

The table lists this clone with many counts. The chain links TRBV28 to TRBJ1-4; TRBD1 agrees at 8 bases. Per germline, CDR1 MDHEN and CDR2 SYDVKM. J gave up 2 bases and V 8 bases, and 1 base lay outside the gene matches. This CDR3 is built from 13 residues. CDR3 loop: CASGTGTNEKLFF. In DNA, the CDR3 is TGTGCCAGCGGGACAGGCACTAATGAAAAACTGTTTTTT.